This T cell receptor (beta chain) was identified in a study of regulatory T cells in long-lasting Graves disease. Overall study: Persistent Graves' disease meant over 5 years of antithyroid drugs with positive TSH receptor antibodies. Study outcomes and limitations: TRBV28, TRBJ1-2 and TRBJ2-5 were favored in persistent disease.

This CDR3 is 16 amino acids long. The germline gives CDR1 SGHAT, CDR2 FQNNGV. The ends were cut back, 0 bases at V and 1 base at J, with 9 bases in the middle. In the case of this clonotype: The antigen is not known.

Time point noted: persistent/refractory GD, antithyroid drugs over 5 years with positive TRAb. From RNA extracted from PBMCs, the TCR library was made. TCR beta libraries were built with iRepertoire HTBI primers and Arm-PCR of CDR3 regions. TCRdb independently ran MiXCR on the multiplex PCR reads; one entry per CDR3 protein. The sample has 500,000 to 800,000 distinct CDR3 sequences; around 30% are singletons. The rearrangement joins TRBV11-2 to TRBJ2-2; possibly TRBD1 or TRBD2 for D (5 bases each). The input for sequencing was peripheral blood mononuclear cells (PBMCs), taken when the disease was refractory, from a patient treated with antithyroid drugs. The TCR originated in a female donor with Graves disease. CDR3 DNA sequence: TGTGCCAGCAGCTTAGACTCAGGGAGGAACACCGGGGAGCTGTTTTTT. Protein sequence: CASSLDSGRNTGELFF.